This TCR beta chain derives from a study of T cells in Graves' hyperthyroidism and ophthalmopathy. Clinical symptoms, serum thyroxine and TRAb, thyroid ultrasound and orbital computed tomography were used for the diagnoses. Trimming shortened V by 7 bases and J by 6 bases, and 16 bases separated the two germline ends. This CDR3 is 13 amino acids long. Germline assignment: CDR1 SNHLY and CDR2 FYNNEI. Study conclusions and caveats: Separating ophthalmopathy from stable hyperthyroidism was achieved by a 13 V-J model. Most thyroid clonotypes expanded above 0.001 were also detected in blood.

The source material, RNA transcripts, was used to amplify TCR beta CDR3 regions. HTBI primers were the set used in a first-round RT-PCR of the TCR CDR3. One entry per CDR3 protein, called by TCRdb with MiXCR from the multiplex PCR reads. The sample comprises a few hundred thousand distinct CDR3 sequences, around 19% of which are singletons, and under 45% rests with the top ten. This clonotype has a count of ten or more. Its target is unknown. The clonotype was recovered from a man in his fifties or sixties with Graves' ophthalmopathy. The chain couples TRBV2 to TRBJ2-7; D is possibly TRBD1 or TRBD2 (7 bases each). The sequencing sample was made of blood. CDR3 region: CASKRDSGLEQYF. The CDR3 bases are TGTGCCAGCAAGCGGGACAGCGGGCTCGAGCAGTACTTC.